Listed below are T cell receptor beta chains from one sample, sequenced in a study of blood T cell repertoires in COVID-19. Repertoires were generated with immunoSEQ multiplex PCR, while TCRdb's copy carries only in-frame clones and drops some. The sample carries 130,000 to 150,000 clones, over 80% recorded once. The specimen sequenced was peripheral blood. These receptors were collected from a woman in her forties or fifties with acute or convalescent COVID-19. Both conserved end residues are trimmed from each CDR3. Each record gives: V gene, D gene, CDR3 protein. The D gene is left open where the match is weak.

v_gene: TRBV7-3
d_gene: TRBD1
CDR3aa: ASSLRGQLQETQY

v_gene: TRBV24-1
d_gene: -
CDR3aa: ATSDFGASSYNEQF

v_gene: TRBV7-9
d_gene: TRBD1
CDR3aa: ASSYGQGGAEAF

v_gene: TRBV10-3
d_gene: TRBD2
CDR3aa: AITPFSGGDNTGELF

v_gene: TRBV5-4
d_gene: TRBD1
CDR3aa: ASSLGQGGAPNYGYT

v_gene: TRBV4-1
d_gene: -
CDR3aa: ASSQESYREETDTQY

v_gene: TRBV13
d_gene: -
CDR3aa: ASSLRRGPGANVLT

v_gene: TRBV27
d_gene: -
CDR3aa: ASSPSRGYEQY

v_gene: TRBV3-1/TRBV3-2
d_gene: TRBD1
CDR3aa: ASSQESGTANYGYT

v_gene: TRBV5-5
d_gene: TRBD1
CDR3aa: ASSLGQGAYKQPQH

v_gene: TRBV11-2
d_gene: TRBD1
CDR3aa: ASSLQGARTEAF

v_gene: TRBV6-5
d_gene: TRBD1
CDR3aa: ASSLGTEDSPLH

v_gene: TRBV6-5
d_gene: -
CDR3aa: ASSSNLGFTYEQY

v_gene: TRBV30
d_gene: -
CDR3aa: AWSVLAGSGEKLF

v_gene: TRBV2
d_gene: TRBD1
CDR3aa: ASRGHRGLSYNSPLH

v_gene: TRBV28
d_gene: TRBD1
CDR3aa: ASSLWGDRDYEQY

v_gene: TRBV6-1
d_gene: TRBD1
CDR3aa: ASSEERDRGFTGNTIY

v_gene: TRBV13
d_gene: -
CDR3aa: ASSLGRPLPYEQY

v_gene: TRBV7-9
d_gene: -
CDR3aa: ASSLGAIPRNTEAF

v_gene: TRBV5-1
d_gene: -
CDR3aa: ASSLGQLNQPQH

v_gene: TRBV9
d_gene: -
CDR3aa: ASSVVGGGNSPLH

v_gene: TRBV10-1
d_gene: -
CDR3aa: ASSGPSSYEQY

v_gene: TRBV10-1
d_gene: -
CDR3aa: ASSEMGGRNNEQF

v_gene: TRBV10-3
d_gene: -
CDR3aa: AISESGLARNIQY

v_gene: TRBV28
d_gene: -
CDR3aa: ASILRAAADTQY

v_gene: TRBV5-4
d_gene: TRBD2
CDR3aa: ASRLAGGSRDTQY

v_gene: TRBV9
d_gene: TRBD1
CDR3aa: ASSPQTGRTEAF

v_gene: TRBV7-9
d_gene: -
CDR3aa: ASSLNLDTEAF